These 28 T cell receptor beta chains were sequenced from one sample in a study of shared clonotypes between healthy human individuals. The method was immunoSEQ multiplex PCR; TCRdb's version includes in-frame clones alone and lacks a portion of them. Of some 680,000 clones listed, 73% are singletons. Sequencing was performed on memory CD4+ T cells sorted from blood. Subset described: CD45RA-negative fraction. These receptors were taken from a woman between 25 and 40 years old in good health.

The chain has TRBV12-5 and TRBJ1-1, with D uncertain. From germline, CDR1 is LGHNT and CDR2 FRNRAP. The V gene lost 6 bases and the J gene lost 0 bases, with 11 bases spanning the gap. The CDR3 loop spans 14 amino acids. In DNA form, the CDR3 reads TGTGCTAGTGGCCTTGACACAATGAACACTGAAGCTTTCTTT. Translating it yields CASGLDTMNTEAFF.

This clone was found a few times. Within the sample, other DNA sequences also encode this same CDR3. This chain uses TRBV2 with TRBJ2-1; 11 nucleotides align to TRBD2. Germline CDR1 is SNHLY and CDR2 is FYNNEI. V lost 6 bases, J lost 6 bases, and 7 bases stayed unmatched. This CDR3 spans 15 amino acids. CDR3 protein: CASRSGTSGSNEQFF. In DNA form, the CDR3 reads TGTGCCAGCAGGTCCGGGACTAGCGGATCCAATGAGCAGTTCTTC.

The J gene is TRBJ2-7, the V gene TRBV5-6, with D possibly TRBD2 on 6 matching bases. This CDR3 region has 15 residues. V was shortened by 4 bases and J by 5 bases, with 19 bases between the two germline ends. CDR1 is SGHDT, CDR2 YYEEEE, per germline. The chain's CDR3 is CASSRGGSLPHEQYF. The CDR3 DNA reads TGTGCCAGCAGCCGGGGAGGCAGCCTCCCCCACGAGCAGTACTTC.

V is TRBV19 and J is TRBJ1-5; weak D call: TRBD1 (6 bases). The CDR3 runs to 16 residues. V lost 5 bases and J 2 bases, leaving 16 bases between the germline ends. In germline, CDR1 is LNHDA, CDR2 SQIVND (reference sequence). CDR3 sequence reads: CASSVLNRARNQPQHF. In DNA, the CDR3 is TGTGCCAGTAGTGTTCTGAACAGGGCTCGCAATCAGCCCCAGCATTTT.

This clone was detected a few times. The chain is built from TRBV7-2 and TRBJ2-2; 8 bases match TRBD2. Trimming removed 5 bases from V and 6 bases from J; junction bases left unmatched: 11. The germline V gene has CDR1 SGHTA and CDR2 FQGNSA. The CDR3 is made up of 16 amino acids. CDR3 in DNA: TGTGCCAGCAGCCAAGGGAGCGGGGGCCGGGCCGGGGAGCTGTTTTTT. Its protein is CASSQGSGGRAGELFF. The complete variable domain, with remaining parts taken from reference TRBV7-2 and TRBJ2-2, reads GAGVSQSPSNKVTEKGKDVELRCDPISGHTALYWYRQSLGQGLEFLIYFQGNSAPDKSGLPSDRFSAERTGGSVSTLTIQRTQQEDSAVYLCASSQGSGGRAGELFFGEGSRLTVL.

CDR3 in amino acids: CASRTGYNEKLFF. For the CDR3, the DNA is TGTGCCAGCAGGACAGGGTACAATGAAAAACTGTTTTTT. The chain has TRBV6-6 and TRBJ1-4, with TRBD1 identical over 7 bases. With 6 bases clipped from V and 5 bases from J, the junction kept 3 bases outside the gene matches. This CDR3 comprises 13 residues. CDR1 MNHNY and CDR2 SVGAGI come from the germline V gene (reference sequence).

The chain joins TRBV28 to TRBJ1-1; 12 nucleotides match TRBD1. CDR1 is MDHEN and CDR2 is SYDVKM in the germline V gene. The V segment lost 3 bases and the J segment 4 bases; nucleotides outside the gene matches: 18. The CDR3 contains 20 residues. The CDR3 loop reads CASSFLTESGTGGKFTEAFF. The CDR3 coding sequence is TGTGCCAGCAGTTTCTTAACCGAGTCCGGGACAGGGGGCAAGTTCACTGAAGCTTTCTTT.

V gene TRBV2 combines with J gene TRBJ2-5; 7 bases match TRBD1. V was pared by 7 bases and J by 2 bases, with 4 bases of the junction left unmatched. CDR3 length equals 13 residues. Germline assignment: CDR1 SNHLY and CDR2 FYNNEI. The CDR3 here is CASTGQKQETQYF. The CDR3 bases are TGTGCCAGCACGGGACAGAAGCAAGAGACCCAGTACTTC.

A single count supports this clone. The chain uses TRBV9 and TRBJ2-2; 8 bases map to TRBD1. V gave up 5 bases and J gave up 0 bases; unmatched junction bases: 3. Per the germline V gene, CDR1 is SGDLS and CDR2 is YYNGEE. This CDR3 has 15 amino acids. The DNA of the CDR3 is TGTGCCAGCAGTTTACAGGGGGCGAACACCGGGGAGCTGTTTTTT. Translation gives CASSLQGANTGELFF.

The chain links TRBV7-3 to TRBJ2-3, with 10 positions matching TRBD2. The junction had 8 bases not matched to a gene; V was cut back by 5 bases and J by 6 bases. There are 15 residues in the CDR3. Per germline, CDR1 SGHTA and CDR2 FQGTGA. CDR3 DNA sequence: TGTGCCAGCAGCGAAGCGGGAGGGCCCTCTGATACGCAGTATTTT. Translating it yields CASSEAGGPSDTQYF.

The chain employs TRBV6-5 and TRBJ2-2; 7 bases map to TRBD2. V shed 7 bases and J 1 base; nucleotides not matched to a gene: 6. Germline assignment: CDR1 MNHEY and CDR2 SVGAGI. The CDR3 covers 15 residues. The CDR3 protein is CASKGLAENTGELFF. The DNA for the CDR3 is TGTGCCAGCAAAGGTCTAGCGGAGAACACCGGGGAGCTGTTTTTT.

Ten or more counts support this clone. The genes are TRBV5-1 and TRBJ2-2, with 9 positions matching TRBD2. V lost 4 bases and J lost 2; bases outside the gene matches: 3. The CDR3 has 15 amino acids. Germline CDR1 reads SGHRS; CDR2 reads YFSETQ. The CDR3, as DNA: TGCGCCAGCAGCCGACTAGCGGATAACACCGGGGAGCTGTTTTTT. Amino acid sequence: CASSRLADNTGELFF.

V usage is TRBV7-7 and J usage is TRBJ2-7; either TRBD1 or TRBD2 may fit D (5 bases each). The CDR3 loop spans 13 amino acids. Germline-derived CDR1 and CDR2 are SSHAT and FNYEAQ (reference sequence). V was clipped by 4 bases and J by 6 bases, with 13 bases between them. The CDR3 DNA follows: TGTGCCAGCAGCTCCATGGGGGACGGCGAGCAGTACTTC. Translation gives CASSSMGDGEQYF.

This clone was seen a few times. The CDR3 DNA is TGTGCCAGCAGTGTGGAGGGGATTGGGAACGAGCAGTACTTC. This gives the protein CASSVEGIGNEQYF. V is TRBV2 and J is TRBJ2-7; tentative D call: TRBD2 (6 bases). V was trimmed by 4 bases and J by 5 bases, leaving 15 bases between them. The germline CDR1 and CDR2 sequences are SNHLY and FYNNEI. The CDR3 has 14 residues. Using reference TRBV2 and TRBJ2-7 for the parts outside the CDR3, the full variable domain is EPEVTQTPSHQVTQMGQEVILRCVPISNHLYFYWYRQILGQKVEFLVSFYNNEISEKSEIFDDQFSVERPDGSNFTLKIRSTKLEDSAMYFCASSVEGIGNEQYFGPGTRLTVT.

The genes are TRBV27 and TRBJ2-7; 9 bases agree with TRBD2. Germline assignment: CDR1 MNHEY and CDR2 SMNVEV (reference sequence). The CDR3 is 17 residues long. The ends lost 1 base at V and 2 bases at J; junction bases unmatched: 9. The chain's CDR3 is CASSLFSSGAEAYEQYF. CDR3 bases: TGTGCCAGCAGTTTATTTTCTAGCGGGGCAGAGGCCTACGAGCAGTACTTC.

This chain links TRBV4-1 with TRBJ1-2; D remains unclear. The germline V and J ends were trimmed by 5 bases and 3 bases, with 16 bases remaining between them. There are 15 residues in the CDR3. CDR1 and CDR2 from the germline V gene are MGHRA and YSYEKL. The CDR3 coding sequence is TGCGCCAGCAGCTCCCGGCGGGATCGCGACTATGGCTACACCTTC. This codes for CASSSRRDRDYGYTF.

As DNA, the CDR3 is TGCGCCAGCAGCATGATGGCCGGGGAGCTGTTTTTT. Its translation: CASSMMAGELFF. The V gene is TRBV4-1, the J gene TRBJ2-2; D uncertain. The germline gives CDR1 MGHRA, CDR2 YSYEKL. V lost 5 bases and J 6 bases, leaving 7 bases between the germline ends. CDR3 size: 12 residues.

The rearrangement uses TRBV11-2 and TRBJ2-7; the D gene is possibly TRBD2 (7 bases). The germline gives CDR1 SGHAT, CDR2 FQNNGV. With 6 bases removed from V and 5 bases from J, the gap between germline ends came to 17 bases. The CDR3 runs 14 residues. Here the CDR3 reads CASSRQSGGHEQYF. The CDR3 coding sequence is TGTGCCAGCAGTCGCCAGTCGGGGGGCCACGAGCAGTACTTC.

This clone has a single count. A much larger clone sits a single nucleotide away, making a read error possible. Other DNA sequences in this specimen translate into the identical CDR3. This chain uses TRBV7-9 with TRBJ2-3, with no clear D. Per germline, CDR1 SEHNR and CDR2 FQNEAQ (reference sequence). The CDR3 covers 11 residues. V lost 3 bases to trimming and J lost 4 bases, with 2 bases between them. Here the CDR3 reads CASSFSDTQYF. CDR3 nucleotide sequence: TGTGCCAGCAGCTTCTCAGATACGCAGTATTTT.

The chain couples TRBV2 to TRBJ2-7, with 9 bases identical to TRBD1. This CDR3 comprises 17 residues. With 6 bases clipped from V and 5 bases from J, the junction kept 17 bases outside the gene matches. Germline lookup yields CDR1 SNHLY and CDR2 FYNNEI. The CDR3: CASRGMDRGSRSNEQYF. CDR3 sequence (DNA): TGTGCCAGCAGGGGAATGGACAGGGGATCAAGGTCTAACGAGCAGTACTTC.

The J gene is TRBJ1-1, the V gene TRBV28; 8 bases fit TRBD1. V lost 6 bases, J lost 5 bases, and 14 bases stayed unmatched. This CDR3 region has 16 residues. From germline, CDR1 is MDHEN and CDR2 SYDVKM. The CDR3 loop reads CASRVTGGTSRTEAFF. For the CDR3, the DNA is TGTGCCAGCAGGGTAACAGGGGGTACTTCTCGGACTGAAGCTTTCTTT.

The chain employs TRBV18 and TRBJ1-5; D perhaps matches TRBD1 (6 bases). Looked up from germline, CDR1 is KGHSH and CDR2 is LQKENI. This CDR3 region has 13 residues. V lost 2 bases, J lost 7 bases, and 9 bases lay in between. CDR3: CASSPDGTQPQHF. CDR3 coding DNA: TGTGCCAGCTCACCAGATGGGACACAGCCCCAGCATTTT. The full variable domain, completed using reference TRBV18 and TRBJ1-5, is NAGVMQNPRHLVRRRGQEARLRCSPMKGHSHVYWYRQLPEEGLKFMVYLQKENIIDESGMPKERFSAEFPKEGPSILRIQQVVRGDSAAYFCASSPDGTQPQHFGDGTRLSIL.

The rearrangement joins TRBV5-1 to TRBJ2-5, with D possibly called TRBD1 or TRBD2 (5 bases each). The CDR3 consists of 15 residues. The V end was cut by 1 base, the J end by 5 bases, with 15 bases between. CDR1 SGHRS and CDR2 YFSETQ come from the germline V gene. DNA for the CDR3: TGCGCCAGCAGCTTGCCTACAGGATCGGGGGAGACCCAGTACTTC. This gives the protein CASSLPTGSGETQYF.

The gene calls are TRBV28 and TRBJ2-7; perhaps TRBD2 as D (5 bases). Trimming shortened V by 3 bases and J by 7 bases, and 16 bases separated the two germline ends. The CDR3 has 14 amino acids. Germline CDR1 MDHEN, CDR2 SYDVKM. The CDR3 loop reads CASSLSAGGREQYF. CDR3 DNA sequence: TGTGCCAGCAGTTTGTCTGCGGGCGGTCGTGAGCAGTACTTC.

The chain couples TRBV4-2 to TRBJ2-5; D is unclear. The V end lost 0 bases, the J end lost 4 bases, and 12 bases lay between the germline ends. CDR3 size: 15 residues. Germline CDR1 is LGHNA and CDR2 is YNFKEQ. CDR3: CASSQDSGVGETQYF. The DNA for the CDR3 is TGTGCCAGCAGCCAAGATTCCGGCGTGGGAGAGACCCAGTACTTC.

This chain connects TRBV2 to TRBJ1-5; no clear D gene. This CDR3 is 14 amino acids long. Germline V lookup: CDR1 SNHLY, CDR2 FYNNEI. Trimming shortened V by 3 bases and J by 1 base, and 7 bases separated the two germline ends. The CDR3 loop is CASSEDWSNQPQHF. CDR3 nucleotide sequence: TGTGCCAGCAGTGAGGATTGGAGCAATCAGCCCCAGCATTTT.

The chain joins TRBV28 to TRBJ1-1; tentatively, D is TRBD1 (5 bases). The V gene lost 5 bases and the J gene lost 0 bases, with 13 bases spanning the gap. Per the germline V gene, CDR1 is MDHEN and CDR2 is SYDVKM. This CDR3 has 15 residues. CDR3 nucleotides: TGTGCCAGCAGTCTAGATTCGACAGTGAACACTGAAGCTTTCTTT. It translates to CASSLDSTVNTEAFF.

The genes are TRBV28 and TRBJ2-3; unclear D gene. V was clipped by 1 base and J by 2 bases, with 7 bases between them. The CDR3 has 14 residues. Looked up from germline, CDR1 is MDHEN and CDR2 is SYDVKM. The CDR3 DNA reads TGTGCCAGCAGTTTATTTGACATCACAGATACGCAGTATTTT. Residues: CASSLFDITDTQYF. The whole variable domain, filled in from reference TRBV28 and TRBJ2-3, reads DVKVTQSSRYLVKRTGEKVFLECVQDMDHENMFWYRQDPGLGLRLIYFSYDVKMKEKGDIPEGYSVSREKKERFSLILESASTNQTSMYLCASSLFDITDTQYFGPGTRLTVL.